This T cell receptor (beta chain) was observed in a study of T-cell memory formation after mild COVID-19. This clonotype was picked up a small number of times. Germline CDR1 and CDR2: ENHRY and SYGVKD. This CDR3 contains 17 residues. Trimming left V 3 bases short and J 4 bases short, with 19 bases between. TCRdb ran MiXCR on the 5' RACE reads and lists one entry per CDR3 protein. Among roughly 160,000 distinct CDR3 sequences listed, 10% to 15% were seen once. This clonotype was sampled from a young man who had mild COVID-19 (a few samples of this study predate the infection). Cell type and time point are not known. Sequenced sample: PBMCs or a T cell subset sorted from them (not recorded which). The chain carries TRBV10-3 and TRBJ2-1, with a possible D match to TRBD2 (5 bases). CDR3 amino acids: CAISDSGLAERYNEQFF. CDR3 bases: TGTGCCATCAGTGACTCGGGGTTAGCTGAGCGGTACAATGAGCAGTTCTTC.